This T cell receptor beta chain is drawn from a study of CD8 T cells in Susac syndrome. From germline, CDR1 is SGHAT and CDR2 FQNNGV. The CDR3 extends over 13 amino acids. The V gene lost 4 bases and the J gene lost 3 bases, with 10 bases spanning the gap. After extraction with the RNeasy kit, about 0.45 to 1 ug of the RNA was reverse transcribed using random hexamers. TCRdb independently ran MiXCR on the immunoSEQ multiplex PCR reads; one entry per CDR3 protein. This sample carries approximately 200,000 distinct CDR3 sequences, approximately 90% of them seen once, and the ten largest clones take about 0.12%.

This receptor was taken from a human donor with multiple sclerosis. The sample consisted of CD8+ T cells from PBMCs. The chain has TRBV11-2 and TRBJ2-7; TRBD2 is a possible D gene (5 bases). CDR3 sequence reads: CASSWETVYEQYF. The CDR3 bases are TGTGCCAGCAGCTGGGAGACGGTCTACGAGCAGTACTTC.